The 5 T cell receptor beta chains presented below share a single source sample, sequenced in a study of neurological immune-mediated disorders. In TCRdb, the 5' RACE reads were re-called with MiXCR into one record per CDR3 protein. The sample records over 45,000 distinct CDR3 sequences, just under 6% being singletons. The specimen was CD4+ T cells from blood. All receptors derive from a woman between 18 and 29 years old with multiple sclerosis.

This clonotype was seen many times. CDR3 amino acids: CASSVTVISYEQYF. For the CDR3, the DNA is TGTGCCAGCAGTGTGACAGTAATCTCCTACGAGCAGTACTTC. The rearrangement links TRBV6-5 to TRBJ2-7; D is perhaps TRBD1 (5 bases). The CDR3 sequence is 14 residues long. The V gene lost 5 bases and the J gene lost 0 bases, with 11 bases spanning the gap. Germline CDR1 MNHEY, CDR2 SVGAGI.

This clonotype was counted ten times or more. This chain joins TRBV7-8 and TRBJ2-7, with 7 bases fitting TRBD2. Germline V gives CDR1 SGHVS, CDR2 FQNEAQ. The V gene end was trimmed by 6 bases and the J gene end by 7 bases; junction bases not matched to a gene: 15. The CDR3 is made up of 15 amino acids. CDR3 bases: TGTGCCAGCAGAAATTCGGGACCGGGGGGTTGGGAGCAGTACTTC. Protein product: CASRNSGPGGWEQYF.

The rearrangement uses TRBV6-2 or TRBV6-3 and TRBJ2-1; 9 nucleotides agree with TRBD1. The ends lost 2 bases at V and 7 bases at J; junction bases unmatched: 6. This CDR3 has 15 residues. CDR1 and CDR2 from the germline V gene are MNHEY and SVGEGT. Here the CDR3 reads CASSYGTGSTNEQFF. Written as DNA, the CDR3 is TGTGCCAGCAGTTACGGGACAGGGTCAACGAATGAGCAGTTCTTC.

This clonotype has ten or more counts. V is TRBV12-3 or TRBV12-4 and J is TRBJ1-2; perhaps TRBD1 as D (6 bases). The CDR3 totals 13 residues. V lost 5 bases and J 6 bases, leaving 13 bases between the germline ends. The DNA for the CDR3 is TGTGCCAGCAGTCTGAACCACAGGGATGGCTACACCTTC. Amino acid sequence: CASSLNHRDGYTF.

In this sample, this clonotype turned up many times. This chain uses TRBV5-5 with TRBJ1-5; a weak D match, TRBD1 (5 bases). The V gene lost 4 bases and the J gene lost 3 bases, with 14 bases spanning the gap. The CDR3 runs 15 residues. Per the germline V gene, CDR1 is SGHKS and CDR2 is YYEKEE (reference sequence). CDR3 amino acids: CASSQKDSYNQPQHF. The CDR3, as DNA: TGTGCCAGCAGCCAGAAAGACAGCTACAATCAGCCCCAGCATTTT.